This TCR beta chain was observed in a study of immune evolution from preneoplasia to lung adenocarcinoma. J lost 6 bases, V lost 2 bases, and 9 bases had no gene match. Germline V gives CDR1 MNHNS, CDR2 SASEGT. The CDR3 is made up of 15 amino acids. Sequencing was performed with immunoSEQ multiplex PCR; in TCRdb, only in-frame clones are kept and a portion is missing. The data contain approximately 9,300 clones, about 85% of them singletons. The chain couples TRBV6-1 to TRBJ2-7, with 8 nucleotides matching TRBD2. The sequencing sample was made of FFPE minimally invasive lung adenocarcinoma tissue. This TCR was sampled from a donor older than 65 with lung adenocarcinoma. The CDR3 is CASSEQEGSGIEQYF. DNA of the CDR3: TGTGCCAGCAGTGAACAGGAGGGTAGCGGGATCGAGCAGTACTTC.